The entry below describes one T cell receptor beta chain. As yet, its antigen is unknown. The data derive from a study of shared clonotypes between healthy human individuals. V was pared by 5 bases and J by 1 base, with 15 bases between. The CDR3 consists of 15 residues. CDR1 and CDR2 from the germline V gene are MDHEN and SYDVKM. The study drew all its donors from Caucasian adults living in Nashville, Tennessee. Regarding the study as a whole: What limited the represented genetic and exposure-history diversity was the small number of donors.

Across several immunoSEQ plates, the genomic DNA of each subset was split evenly. Some clones are missing from TCRdb's copy, which holds only in-frame ones; the method was immunoSEQ multiplex PCR. The sample lists approximately 1,000,000 clones; approximately 75% were seen once. The chain carries TRBV28 and TRBJ2-7, with D possibly matching TRBD1 (5 bases). The sequencing input was memory CD4+ T cells from PBMCs. Subset: CD45RA-negative fraction. The clonotype comes from a man younger than 35 in good health. Some clones in this sample may be carry-over from other donors' samples. The CDR3 protein is CASSPRQILSYEQYF. Written as DNA, the CDR3 is TGTGCCAGCAGTCCGCGACAGATTCTTTCCTACGAGCAGTACTTC.